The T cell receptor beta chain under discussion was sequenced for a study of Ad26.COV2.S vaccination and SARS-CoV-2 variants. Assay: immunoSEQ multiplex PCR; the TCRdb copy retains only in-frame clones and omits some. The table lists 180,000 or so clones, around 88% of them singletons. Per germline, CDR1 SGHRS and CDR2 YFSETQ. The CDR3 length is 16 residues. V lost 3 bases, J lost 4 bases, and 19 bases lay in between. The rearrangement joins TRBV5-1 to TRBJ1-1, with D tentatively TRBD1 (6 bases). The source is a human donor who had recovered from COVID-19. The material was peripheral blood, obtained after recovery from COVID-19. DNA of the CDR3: TGCGCCAGCAGCTCCCAAGGGGGGGCCGGGGGCACTGAAGCTTTCTTT. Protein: CASSSQGGAGGTEAFF.